One and the same sample provided the 23 T cell receptor beta chains below, sequenced in a study of blood T cell repertoires in COVID-19. The table came from immunoSEQ multiplex PCR; TCRdb's copy has only in-frame clones and leaves some out. The sample contains 180,000 or so clones, approximately 83% of which appear only once. Sample: peripheral blood. The receptors originated from a man aged 55 to 70 with acute or convalescent COVID-19.

The V gene is TRBV2, the J gene TRBJ2-3; 10 bases match TRBD2. Germline V CDR1 and CDR2: SNHLY, FYNNEI. With V trimmed by 6 bases and J by 4 bases, 7 bases remained unmatched. The CDR3 is 15 residues long. The CDR3 region has the DNA TGTGCCAGCAGAGCAAGCGGGAGGGGGGCAGATACGCAGTATTTT. It codes for CASRASGRGADTQYF. The full variable domain, its missing parts supplied by reference TRBV2 and TRBJ2-3, is EPEVTQTPSHQVTQMGQEVILRCVPISNHLYFYWYRQILGQKVEFLVSFYNNEISEKSEIFDDQFSVERPDGSNFTLKIRSTKLEDSAMYFCASRASGRGADTQYFGPGTRLTVL.

V and J are TRBV28 and TRBJ1-2; D is unclear. CDR3 length: 12 residues. The germline gives CDR1 MDHEN, CDR2 SYDVKM. V was trimmed by 7 bases and J by 2 bases, leaving 8 bases between them. CDR3 sequence (DNA): TGTGCCAGCAACGGGGTAAACTATGGCTACACCTTC. It codes for CASNGVNYGYTF.

The CDR3, as DNA: TGCGCCAGCAGCGCCACCGGGACAGAGGGCTCACCCCTCCACTTT. This encodes CASSATGTEGSPLHF. J is TRBJ1-6 and V is TRBV5-1; 7 nucleotides match TRBD1. CDR1 and CDR2 (germline): SGHRS, YFSETQ. V shed 4 bases and J 10 bases; nucleotides not matched to a gene: 11. The CDR3 has 15 residues.

As concerns this clone: Germline and junction disagree at one end, which may indicate a read error. For the CDR3, the DNA is TGTGCCAGCAGAGAAGCAGGGGTCTCTGGAAACACCATATATTTT. Amino acid sequence: CASREAGVSGNTIYF. The V and J genes are TRBV6-1 and TRBJ1-3, with D perhaps matching TRBD1 (6 bases). Per the germline V gene, CDR1 is MNHNS and CDR2 is SASEGT. The CDR3 sequence is 15 residues long.

The gene calls are TRBV11-2 and TRBJ1-2; TRBD1 is a possible D gene (6 bases). The CDR3 extends over 14 amino acids. Germline assignment: CDR1 SGHAT and CDR2 FQNNGV. Trimming removed 4 bases at V and 4 bases at J, with 13 bases between. CDR3 region: CASSSGAAGYGYTF. CDR3 in DNA: TGTGCCAGCAGCTCAGGGGCGGCCGGCTATGGCTACACCTTC. The whole variable domain, remainder taken from reference TRBV11-2 and TRBJ1-2, is EAGVAQSPRYKIIEKRQSVAFWCNPISGHATLYWYQQILGQGPKLLIQFQNNGVVDDSQLPKDRFSAERLKGVDSTLKIQPAKLEDSAVYLCASSSGAAGYGYTFGSGTRLTVV.

This clone was seen a handful of times. The chain employs TRBV18 and TRBJ1-4, with D maybe TRBD1 (5 bases). This CDR3 comprises 16 residues. CDR1 KGHSH and CDR2 LQKENI come from the germline V gene. The V end lost 1 base, the J end lost 7 bases, and 16 bases lay between the germline ends. The CDR3 reads CASSPQPPGGGEKLFF. As DNA, the CDR3 is TGTGCCAGCTCACCACAGCCGCCGGGGGGTGGTGAAAAACTGTTTTTT. The full variable domain, rest sourced from reference TRBV18 and TRBJ1-4, is NAGVMQNPRHLVRRRGQEARLRCSPMKGHSHVYWYRQLPEEGLKFMVYLQKENIIDESGMPKERFSAEFPKEGPSILRIQQVVRGDSAAYFCASSPQPPGGGEKLFFGSGTQLSVL.

This clone is a singleton in its sample. The chain recombines TRBV5-8 with TRBJ2-1; a possible D gene is TRBD2 (6 bases). The germline gives CDR1 SGHTS, CDR2 YDEGEE. This CDR3 spans 15 amino acids. V lost 3 bases, J lost 8 bases, and 18 bases lay in between. DNA of the CDR3: TGTGCCAGCAGCTCGAGACTAGTAAACCTTTATGAGCAGTTCTTC. Its protein is CASSSRLVNLYEQFF.

The rearrangement links TRBV20-1 to TRBJ1-5; unclear D gene. Germline V CDR1 and CDR2: DFQATT, SNEGSKA (reference sequence). The V end lost 3 bases, the J end lost 9 bases, and 24 bases lay between the germline ends. There are 16 residues in the CDR3. CDR3 nucleotides: TGCAGTGCTAGTGAGTCGGGAAGGGTGCACGGTAGGCCCCAGCATTTT. Protein: CSASESGRVHGRPQHF.

The chain is built from TRBV2 and TRBJ2-7; maybe TRBD2 (6 bases). The CDR3 covers 15 residues. The germline V gene has CDR1 SNHLY and CDR2 FYNNEI. Trimming removed 6 bases at V and 0 bases at J, with 15 bases between. DNA for the CDR3: TGTGCCAGCAGGGTCGGGGGATCACCCTCCTACGAGCAGTACTTC. Translating gives CASRVGGSPSYEQYF.

This sequence joins TRBV4-1 and TRBJ2-7; D is possibly TRBD2 (6 bases). Germline V gene data show CDR1 as MGHRA and CDR2 as YSYEKL. This CDR3 comprises 18 residues. V was pared by 0 bases and J by 0 bases, with 18 bases between. This CDR3 is CASSQESGFGGFSYEQYF. The DNA of the CDR3 is TGCGCCAGCAGCCAAGAGTCTGGCTTTGGGGGGTTCTCCTACGAGCAGTACTTC.

This clone was seen a few times. The chain joins TRBV5-1 to TRBJ2-7; D might be TRBD2 (5 bases). V dropped 0 bases and J dropped 6 bases, with 13 bases sitting between them. CDR1 is SGHRS and CDR2 is YFSETQ in the germline V gene. CDR3 length: 14 residues. The chain's CDR3 is CASSLGTSASEQYF. In DNA, the CDR3 is TGCGCCAGCAGCTTGGGAACTAGTGCCAGCGAGCAGTACTTC.

The genes are TRBV11-2 and TRBJ2-1; TRBD1 matches at 12 bases. Germline lookup yields CDR1 SGHAT and CDR2 FQNNGV. V lost 5 bases, J lost 7 bases, and 9 bases stayed unmatched. The CDR3 spans 16 residues. CDR3 amino acids: CASSRRGQGARNEQFF. CDR3 DNA: TGTGCCAGCAGCCGGCGGGGACAGGGGGCGCGGAATGAGCAGTTCTTC.

V usage is TRBV5-1 and J usage is TRBJ2-3; 7 positions match TRBD1. V was pared by 0 bases and J by 2 bases, with 3 bases of the junction left unmatched. Germline CDR1 SGHRS, CDR2 YFSETQ. The CDR3 is 15 residues long. The CDR3 nucleotides read TGCGCCAGCAGCTTGGGACAGGGTCACACAGATACGCAGTATTTT. It encodes CASSLGQGHTDTQYF.

CDR3 amino acids: CASSERPETGGPFRANYGYTF. The CDR3 DNA reads TGTGCCAGCAGCGAGCGCCCTGAGACAGGGGGCCCTTTCAGAGCTAACTATGGCTACACCTTC. The V call is TRBV21-1, the J call TRBJ1-2; TRBD1, the table's D call, lacks a check against the DNA. TRBV21-1 is reported as a pseudogene. This CDR3 has 21 amino acids.

This clone was observed a handful of times. The chain links TRBV7-8 to TRBJ2-1; a possible D gene is TRBD2 (6 bases). Germline V gives CDR1 SGHVS, CDR2 FQNEAQ. Between the trimmed V and J ends, which lost 4 bases and 0 bases, there was a span of 10 bases. This CDR3 contains 15 residues. The CDR3 DNA is TGTGCCAGCAGCTCCTCTAGCGCCTCCTACAATGAGCAGTTCTTC. Protein sequence: CASSSSSASYNEQFF.

The DNA of the CDR3 is TGCGCCAGCAGCTATGACACCTCACCTGGGGCTTTCTTT. Protein: CASSYDTSPGAFF. This rearrangement joins TRBV5-1 to TRBJ1-1; no clear D. V shed 3 bases and J shed 11 bases, with 17 bases lying between them. The CDR3 consists of 13 residues. Germline CDR1 is SGHRS and CDR2 is YFSETQ.

The V gene is TRBV3-1 (or the pseudogene TRBV3-2), the J gene TRBJ2-5; TRBD1 matches at 9 bases. This CDR3 spans 15 amino acids. CDR1 LGHDT and CDR2 YNNKEL come from the germline V gene (reference sequence). The V gene end was trimmed by 6 bases and the J gene end by 0 bases; junction bases not matched to a gene: 5. The CDR3 DNA reads TGTGCCAGCAGTCCGACAGGGGGGTACCAAGAGACCCAGTACTTC. Translating gives CASSPTGGYQETQYF.

The chain employs TRBV6-6 and TRBJ1-5; tentatively, D is TRBD1 (6 bases). The CDR3 has 14 amino acids. Trimming left V 7 bases short and J 7 bases short, with 17 bases between. Germline V gene sequence: CDR1 MNHNY, CDR2 SVGAGI (reference sequence). The CDR3 DNA reads as TGTGCCAGCACCCCCCGGGGGGGGGCCCAGCCCCAGCATTTT. As protein: CASTPRGGAQPQHF.

V gene TRBV10-1 combines with J gene TRBJ1-1; D unclear. Trimming stripped 6 bases from V and 4 bases from J, with 12 bases between. The CDR3 runs 13 residues. CDR1 WNHNN and CDR2 SYGVQD come from the germline V gene (reference sequence). The CDR3 region is CASRMERSTEAFF. The DNA of the CDR3 is TGCGCCAGCAGGATGGAGAGGAGCACTGAAGCTTTCTTT.

In this sample, this clone turned up once. This rearrangement joins TRBV28 to TRBJ2-7; 8 nucleotides agree with TRBD2. The CDR3 extends over 14 amino acids. The J segment lost 2 bases and the V segment lost 8 bases, leaving 8 bases of the junction unmatched. Looked up from germline, CDR1 is MDHEN and CDR2 is SYDVKM. The CDR3 loop reads CASHLSGSAYEQYF. In DNA, the CDR3 is TGTGCCAGCCACCTGAGCGGGAGTGCCTACGAGCAGTACTTC. Complete variable domain (other parts from reference TRBV28 and TRBJ2-7): DVKVTQSSRYLVKRTGEKVFLECVQDMDHENMFWYRQDPGLGLRLIYFSYDVKMKEKGDIPEGYSVSREKKERFSLILESASTNQTSMYLCASHLSGSAYEQYFGPGTRLTVT.

This chain links TRBV5-1 with TRBJ1-5; 9 positions agree with TRBD1. Germline V gene lookup returns CDR1 SGHRS and CDR2 YFSETQ. The V and J ends lost 4 bases and 7 bases, in that order; junction bases with no gene match: 9. CDR3 length: 15 amino acids. As DNA, the CDR3 is TGCGCCAGCAGCCCAACACAGGGGGCCGGGCAGCCCCAGCATTTT. It specifies CASSPTQGAGQPQHF.

The chain is built from TRBV5-1 and TRBJ2-3, with D uncertain. The CDR3 is 14 amino acids. Looked up from germline, CDR1 is SGHRS and CDR2 is YFSETQ. Deletions cut 4 bases from V and 3 bases from J, with 12 bases between. CDR3 amino acids: CASSLHLGTDTQYF. The DNA for the CDR3 is TGCGCCAGCAGCCTACACCTCGGGACAGATACGCAGTATTTT. The full variable domain, with the rest looked up from reference TRBV5-1 and TRBJ2-3, is KAGVTQTPRYLIKTRGQQVTLSCSPISGHRSVSWYQQTPGQGLQFLFEYFSETQRNKGNFPGRFSGRQFSNSRSEMNVSTLELGDSALYLCASSLHLGTDTQYFGPGTRLTVL.

V is TRBV5-1 and J is TRBJ2-1; 10 nucleotides agree with TRBD2. Germline V gene data show CDR1 as SGHRS and CDR2 as YFSETQ. This CDR3 region has 16 residues. The CDR3 region is CASRLAGERTYNEQFF. The CDR3 DNA reads TGCGCTTCAAGGCTAGCGGGAGAAAGGACCTACAATGAGCAGTTCTTC.